These T cell receptor beta chains were read from a single sample in a study of blood T cells in healthy people across ages. TCRdb independently ran MiXCR on the 5' RACE reads; one entry per CDR3 protein. The table lists about 1.8 million distinct CDR3 sequences, about 49% of them singletons. Sample: blood. These receptors all stem from a woman aged 40 to 50 in good health. Each CDR3 is given with its conserved first and last residue. Each record gives: J gene, clone size, V gene, D gene, CDR3 DNA, CDR3 protein. A D gene is named only where the DNA matches it firmly. Clone size is shown for a subset of rows, as once, few, many or a class of expanded clone.

>TRBJ2-3|.|TRBV4-3|.
TGCGCCAGCAGCCAAGAAGATATGGGTGGTCCAGATACGCAGTATTTT
CASSQEDMGGPDTQYF
>TRBJ2-3|.|TRBV20-1|TRBD2
TGCAGTGCTAGAGATAGCGGGCGGGGGTACACAGATACGCAGTATTTT
CSARDSGRGYTDTQYF
>TRBJ2-3|.|TRBV25-1|.
TGTGCCAGCAGCATGGGCAGTAATACGCAGTATTTT
CASSMGSNTQYF
>TRBJ2-1|.|TRBV4-3|TRBD2
TGCGCCAGCAGCCAAGATCCTAGCGGGGCGTTCTCCTACAATGAGCAGTTCTTC
CASSQDPSGAFSYNEQFF
>TRBJ1-6|.|TRBV7-8|.
TGTGCCAGCAGCTCCGCCCAAACAGGGAATTCACCCCTCCACTTT
CASSSAQTGNSPLHF
>TRBJ2-3|few|TRBV7-9|.
TGTGCCAGCAGCTCCGACTCAGATACGCAGTATTTT
CASSSDSDTQYF
>TRBJ1-2|once|TRBV5-1|TRBD1
TGCGCCAGCAGCGTTGGACAGGGGGCGCCTGGCTACACCTTC
CASSVGQGAPGYTF
>TRBJ1-2|.|TRBV4-3|.
TGCGCCAGCAGCCATCGCCGGGAAGAAGCATGGGGAGGCTACACCTTC
CASSHRREEAWGGYTF
>TRBJ1-1|.|TRBV11-2|.
TGTGCCAGCAGCTTGACCCCCGAAGCTTTCTTT
CASSLTPEAFF
>TRBJ2-5|.|TRBV4-1|TRBD2
TGCGCCAGCAGCCAAGGGTTAAGCGGGGGCCAAGAGACCCAGTACTTC
CASSQGLSGGQETQYF
>TRBJ2-5|.|TRBV20-1|TRBD1
TGCAGTTTCTCGGGACAGGGGGTGTCCGCCCAAGAGACCCAGTACTTC
CSFSGQGVSAQETQYF
>TRBJ2-1|.|TRBV28|TRBD2
TGTGCCAGCAGTTCAAACTCACTAGCGGGGGACAATGAGCAGTTCTTC
CASSSNSLAGDNEQFF